This T cell receptor (beta chain) is from a study of T-cell reconstitution after alpha-beta-depleted transplantation in children. Whole-study findings and limits: The high TCRbeta diversity at day 60 in some patients came from surviving recipient T cells and thymic progenitors. At around two months after transplant, the alpha-beta T cells were reportedly derived from several hundred expanded clones that came from non-depleted graft cells. At one year after transplant, newly produced T cells mostly accounted for T-cell counts and diversity.

This clonotype was seen at least ten times. Its antigen is as yet unknown. Germline V CDR1 and CDR2: LGHDT, YNNKEL (reference sequence). The CDR3 runs to 17 residues. V lost 4 bases, J lost 0 bases, and 9 bases stayed unmatched. Unique molecular identifiers were used to barcode this TCRbeta library. TCRdb fed the PCR reads into MiXCR, producing one record per CDR3 protein. The data show roughly 150,000 distinct CDR3 sequences, 11% seen once. This chain joins TRBV3-1 and TRBJ2-1; 7 bases agree with TRBD2. This receptor was identified in a boy aged 2 to 10 with acute myeloid leukemia, due to receive a stem cell transplant. The sample was PBMCs, taken before TCRalphabeta/CD19-depleted stem cell transplant. This CDR3 is CASSLYGGESSYNEQFF. CDR3 sequence (DNA): TGTGCCAGCAGCCTCTATGGGGGGGAAAGCTCCTACAATGAGCAGTTCTTC.